These 9 T cell receptor beta chains share one sample of origin, sequenced in a study of T cell repertoires in cytomegalovirus infection. MiXCR, run by TCRdb on the reads, gives a single entry per CDR3 protein. The profile shows hundreds of thousands of distinct CDR3 sequences, roughly a third of them singletons. What was sequenced was PBMCs. Source of these receptors: a human donor in good health (CMV status not recorded). Some clones in this sample may be carry-over from other donors' samples.

The genes are TRBV5-6 and TRBJ1-2, with TRBD1 matching 7 bases. Per germline, CDR1 SGHDT and CDR2 YYEEEE. The CDR3 sequence is 15 residues long. After removal of 4 bases from V and 2 bases from J, the junction contained 8 bases not matched to a gene. The CDR3 reads CASSIWDRLNYGYTF. CDR3 nucleotides: TGTGCCAGCAGCATTTGGGACAGACTCAACTATGGCTACACCTTC.

The chain is built from TRBV15 and TRBJ1-2, with D possibly being TRBD1 (6 bases). The CDR3 is made up of 16 amino acids. CDR1 is LNHNV and CDR2 is YYDKDF in the germline V gene (reference sequence). Trimming removed 0 bases at V and 5 bases at J, with 16 bases between. In DNA form, the CDR3 reads TGTGCCACCAGCAGAGATTCGGCAGGGGAGAGTTATGGCTACACCTTC. It is translated as CATSRDSAGESYGYTF.

Notes on this clonotype: With a much larger clone just one base away, this may be a read error. V is TRBV7-3 and J is TRBJ1-5, with 7 bases aligning to TRBD1. Germline V gene sequence: CDR1 SGHTA, CDR2 FQGTGA. The CDR3 is 13 residues long. The CDR3, as DNA: TGTGACAGCAGCGAGGGGGCGAATCAGCCCCAGCATTTT. It is translated as CDSSEGANQPQHF.

This clonotype was found a few times. The chain uses TRBV5-4 and TRBJ2-5; possibly TRBD2 for D (5 bases). V lost 1 base, J lost 6 bases, and 13 bases lay in between. CDR3 length: 14 amino acids. Per germline, CDR1 SGHNT and CDR2 YYREEE (reference sequence). The CDR3 region has the DNA TGTGCCAGCAGCTTGTCCGGACTCAAACAGACCCAGTACTTC. Protein: CASSLSGLKQTQYF.

This clonotype has only a few counts. The chain is built from TRBV14 and TRBJ2-7, with D unresolved. The germline CDR1 and CDR2 sequences are SGHDN and FVKESK. V lost 5 bases, J lost 5 bases, and 16 bases lay in between. The CDR3 consists of 14 residues. CDR3 protein: CASSGKAPLHEQYF. The CDR3 coding sequence is TGTGCCAGCAGCGGGAAGGCCCCTCTCCACGAGCAGTACTTC.

This clonotype was found a few times. The chain recombines TRBV6-6 with TRBJ1-1, with D hard to call. The CDR3 spans 15 residues. Between the trimmed V and J ends, which lost 6 bases and 4 bases, there was a span of 18 bases. CDR1 and CDR2 from the germline V gene are MNHNY and SVGAGI (reference sequence). The CDR3 reads CASSPPGLKGTEAFF. CDR3 coding DNA: TGTGCCAGCAGCCCGCCGGGTCTGAAAGGCACTGAAGCTTTCTTT.

The chain employs TRBV9 and TRBJ1-6; D gene ambiguous. Germline V gene data show CDR1 as SGDLS and CDR2 as YYNGEE. Trimming took off 4 bases at V and 11 bases at J, with 16 bases between the two ends. CDR3 length: 14 residues. The CDR3 loop is CASSLESAGAPLHF. CDR3 DNA: TGTGCCAGCAGCCTAGAATCCGCGGGTGCACCCCTCCACTTT.

This clonotype was observed at least ten times. The V gene is TRBV7-9, the J gene TRBJ2-1; D is perhaps TRBD2 (7 bases). Trimming cost V 6 bases and J 6 bases, with 15 bases left between them. Germline loops: CDR1 SEHNR, CDR2 FQNEAQ (reference sequence). This CDR3 contains 14 residues. The DNA of the CDR3 is TGTGCCAGCAGTCCATTTAGGGGGGGCAATGAGCAGTTCTTC. This gives the protein CASSPFRGGNEQFF.

V usage is TRBV11-3 and J usage is TRBJ2-1, with 7 bases fitting TRBD1. Trimming at V came to 10 bases and at J to 0 bases, leaving 9 bases not matched to a gene. This CDR3 comprises 15 residues. Germline lookup yields CDR1 SGHNT and CDR2 YENEEA. The CDR3 region is CATATGHSSYNEQFF. The CDR3, as DNA: TGTGCCACAGCGACAGGGCATAGCTCCTACAATGAGCAGTTCTTC.